The 13 T cell receptor delta chains in this list originate from one sample, sequenced in a study of DNA immune sequencing with unique molecular identifiers. Primers for all 8 TRDV and 4 TRDJ genes amplified genomic DNA in 32-plex. A 12-nucleotide UMI was added during three to four barcoding PCR cycles before adapter PCR. TCRdb processed the multiplex PCR reads again with the CATT caller. The data show 350 to 550 delta-chain clones, approximately 29% seen once. The sample consisted of buffy coat blood. All receptors derive from a human donor in good health.

Of note for this clone: A far larger clone is one nucleotide away, so this likely arose from a read error. The sample holds other DNA sequences that translate to the same CDR3. V usage is TRDV1 and J usage is TRDJ1; 9 nucleotides line up with TRDD3. Germline loops: CDR1 TSWWSYY, CDR2 QGS. CDR3 length: 24 amino acids. CDR3 nucleotide sequence: TGTGCCCTTGGGGTGTCCCCCCTTGGCCCTGGGGATACGAGTACCCCTCCGTACACCGATAAACTCATCTTT. Translated: CALGVSPLGPGDTSTPPYTDKLIF.

This clone is labeled as large (0.1 to 1%). Additional DNA sequences in this sample encode the identical CDR3. V and J are TRDV2 and TRDJ1; 9 bases match TRDD3. V trimming: 0 bases; J trimming: 1 base; junction bases outside the gene matches: 5. The CDR3 length is 16 residues. CDR1 GEAIGNYY and CDR2 EKD come from the germline V gene. The CDR3 reads CACDTGWGISTDKLIF. CDR3 nucleotides: TGTGCCTGTGACACCGGCTGGGGGATCAGCACCGATAAACTCATCTTT.

By frequency in the sample, this clone is hyperexpanded. This sample also contains other DNA sequences that code for the same CDR3. This chain uses TRDV2 with TRDJ1; TRDD3 matches 8 bases. The CDR3 runs 13 residues. The germline V gene encodes CDR1 GEAIGNYY and CDR2 EKD. Unmatched junction bases numbered 2, after V lost 2 bases and J lost 4 bases. Here the CDR3 DNA reads TGTGCCTGTGACAACCTGGGGGACGATAAACTCATCTTT. This translates into CACDNLGDDKLIF.

A word on this clone: It is likely a read error: a sequence one base away is far more abundant. The chain recombines TRDV1 with TRDJ1, with a weak D call TRDD2 (5 bases). The CDR3 consists of 22 residues. Germline loops: CDR1 TSWWSYY, CDR2 QGS. The V and J ends lost 1 base and 0 bases respectively, with 30 bases between them. The CDR3 DNA reads TGTGCTCTTGGGGAACATGGCCTAACTTCCCTGATCTACTCCCCTAACACCGATAAACTCATCTTT. Its translation is CALGEHGLTSLIYSPNTDKLIF.

For this clone: The mismatch at residue 18 between this DNA's translation and the TCRdb protein of a much larger clone likely reflects a read error; the protein shown is translated from the DNA. Other nucleotide sequences in the sample specify the same CDR3. The V gene is TRDV1, the J gene TRDJ1, with 9 positions matching TRDD3. Germline lookup yields CDR1 TSWWSYY and CDR2 QGS. The CDR3 is 24 amino acids. V shed 4 bases, J shed 1 base, and the junction held 31 bases outside the gene matches. The CDR3 sequence: CALGVSPLGPGDTSTPPFTDKLIF. The CDR3 region has the DNA TGTGCTCTTGGGGTGTCCCCCCTTGGCCCTGGGGATACGAGTACCCCTCCGTTCACCGATAAACTCATCTTT.

In its sample, this clone ranks as large. The chain employs TRDV2 and TRDJ1; 7 positions agree with TRDD3. The CDR3 is made up of 16 amino acids. Germline trimming cut 3 bases from V and 3 bases from J; bases unmatched to any gene: 12. Germline CDR1 is GEAIGNYY and CDR2 is EKD. Here the CDR3 DNA reads TGTGCCTGTGACGCGCTGGGGGCCGAAGGGGCCGATAAACTCATCTTT. It encodes CACDALGAEGADKLIF.

This clone showed up just a few times. A far larger clone is a single base away, which makes a read error likely. Other DNA sequences within the sample encode an identical CDR3. V gene TRDV2 combines with J gene TRDJ1; possible D gene TRDD3, 5 bases. Germline-derived CDR1 and CDR2 are GEAIGNYY and EKD. The CDR3 has 15 residues. Trimming stripped 3 bases from V and 2 bases from J, with 15 bases between. This CDR3 is CACDPMGPGTDKLIF. DNA for the CDR3: TGTGCCTGTGACCCGATGGGGCCAGGAACCGATAAACTCATCTTT.

As regards this clone: This could be a read error, since a much larger clone is one nucleotide away. This chain joins TRDV1 and TRDJ1, with D perhaps TRDD2 (9 bases). The V gene lost 2 bases and the J gene lost 1 base, with 56 bases spanning the gap. The CDR3 consists of 30 residues. Germline values: CDR1 TSWWSYY, CDR2 QGS. CDR3 residues: CALGEAVQGSGGLPTFGLYWGLPCTDKLIF. CDR3 DNA: TGTGCTCTTGGGGAAGCGGTTCAAGGAAGTGGAGGCCTTCCTACGTTCGGGCTATACTGGGGGCTCCCGTGCACCGATAAACTCATCTTT.

This clone rates as hyperexpanded. The same CDR3 can be traced to other DNA sequences in this sample. CDR3 residues: CALGEQGPSPSYPWKGYWGFTPTYTDKLIF. The CDR3 nucleotides are TGTGCTCTTGGGGAACAAGGGCCCTCGCCTTCCTATCCGTGGAAGGGCTATTGGGGGTTCACGCCCACATACACCGATAAACTCATCTTT. This chain uses TRDV1 with TRDJ1, with 8 bases identical to TRDD2. The V and J ends lost 1 base and 0 bases, in that order; junction bases with no gene match: 46. CDR3 length equals 30 residues. Germline assignment: CDR1 TSWWSYY and CDR2 QGS.

This clone was seen a handful of times. A far bigger clonotype differs at one base, so this is likely a read error. Within the sample, other DNA sequences also encode this same CDR3. This chain links TRDV1 with TRDJ1, with 9 bases aligning to TRDD3. CDR1 is TSWWSYY and CDR2 is QGS in the germline V gene. Germline trimming cut 4 bases from V and 0 bases from J; bases unmatched to any gene: 30. This CDR3 spans 24 amino acids. In DNA, the CDR3 is TGTGCTCTTGGGGTATCCCCCCTTGGCCCTGGGGATACGAGTACCCCTCCGTACACCGATAAACTCATCTTT. Protein sequence: CALGVSPLGPGDTSTPPYTDKLIF.

Notes on this clone: With only one base between it and a far larger clone, this is likely a read error. Other DNA sequences of this sample code for an identical CDR3. This chain connects TRDV1 to TRDJ1, with TRDD2 matching 8 bases. CDR3 length: 30 residues. Looked up from germline, CDR1 is TSWWSYY and CDR2 is QGS. The CDR3 region is CALGEQGPSPSYPWKGYWGFTPTYTDKLIF. The CDR3 nucleotides read TGTGCTCTTGGGGAACAAGGGCCCTCGCCTTCCTATCCGTGGAAGGGCTATTGGGGGTTCACGCCCACATACACCGATAAACTCATTTTT.

About this clone: The protein recorded in TCRdb matches a much larger clone and deviates from this DNA's translation at residue 9, suggesting a read error; the protein here is obtained by translating the DNA. V and J are TRDV1 and TRDJ4; TRDD3 is a possible D gene (7 bases). There are 21 residues in the CDR3. V was clipped by 3 bases and J by 1 base, with 33 bases between them. The germline V gene encodes CDR1 TSWWSYY and CDR2 QGS. CDR3 region: CALGEARRAFLKYWGGRPLIF. The CDR3 DNA reads as TGTGCTCTTGGGGAGGCGAGGCGTGCTTTCCTAAAGTACTGGGGAGGCAGACCCCTGATCTTT.

Comment on this clone: Only one base separates this from a far larger clonotype, so it likely reflects a read error. The V call is TRDV2, the J call TRDJ1; 13 bases agree with TRDD3. Germline loops: CDR1 GEAIGNYY, CDR2 EKD. This CDR3 contains 18 residues. V shed 0 bases, J shed 4 bases, and the junction held 10 bases outside the gene matches. The CDR3 DNA reads TGTGCCTGTGACACCTTACCCTTACTGGGGGATACGGACGATAAACTCATCTTT. It is translated as CACDTLPLLGDTDDKLIF.